This T cell receptor (beta chain) emerged from a study of T cells in Graves' hyperthyroidism and ophthalmopathy. V lost 5 bases to trimming and J lost 5 bases; unmatched junction nucleotides: 9. The CDR3 spans 16 residues. Clinicians diagnosed patients from clinical symptoms, serum thyroxine and TRAb, thyroid ultrasound and orbital computed tomography. This clonotype was counted many times. RNA transcripts served as the template for amplifying TCR beta CDR3 regions. A set of HTBI primers served as the primers for a first-round RT-PCR of the TCR CDR3. MiXCR was run by TCRdb on the multiplex PCR reads, yielding one entry per CDR3 protein. There are about 350,000 distinct CDR3 sequences in the sample; approximately 14% occur only once, and approximately 19% lies in the top ten.

Source material: blood. The clonotype was recovered from a woman aged 55-70 years with Graves' ophthalmopathy. The V gene is TRBV12-3 or TRBV12-4, the J gene TRBJ2-7; 13 positions match TRBD2. The chain's CDR3 is CASSPGLAGASHEQYF. The CDR3 bases are TGTGCCAGCAGTCCCGGACTAGCGGGAGCCTCTCACGAGCAGTACTTC.